This T cell receptor beta chain came from a study of blood T cell repertoires in COVID-19. Across the whole study: Specimens from acute and convalescent COVID-19 originated in the United States, Italy and Spain. T cells, B-cell-depleted T cells, or PBMCs supplied cDNA or gDNA.

The CDR3 sequence is 16 residues long. Per the germline V gene, CDR1 is SGHRS and CDR2 is YFSETQ. V lost 3 bases, J lost 3 bases, and 19 bases lay in between. Per the original data handling: Estimated nucleated cell counts came from reference gene primer amplification. Profiling relied on immunoSEQ multiplex PCR, and the TCRdb table lists in-frame clones only, not all of them. V and J calls and clone size are those listed in that table; D and trimming were worked out from the DNA. In the table there are 260,000 or so clones, nearly 85% of which are singletons. The source is a human donor in a cohort sampled during active COVID-19. Sequenced input: peripheral blood. The chain has TRBV5-1 and TRBJ2-7, with a possible D match to TRBD2 (7 bases). The CDR3 here is CASSSATDSGDYEQYF. The CDR3 DNA reads TGCGCCAGCAGCTCGGCAACGGACAGCGGGGACTACGAGCAGTACTTC.